The 15 T cell receptor beta chains below were found in one sample sequenced in a study of CD8+ T cells in alopecia areata. Following extraction, RNA underwent reverse transcription to cDNA, which served as the sequencing template. Some clones are missing from TCRdb's copy, which holds only in-frame ones; the method was immunoSEQ multiplex PCR. The table has 100,000 to 150,000 clones, 35% to 40% seen once. The specimen sequenced was CD4+ T cells sorted from blood. These receptors were obtained from a human donor with alopecia areata.

This rearrangement joins TRBV29-1 to TRBJ2-1; 7 bases are a match to TRBD1. V lost 7 bases to trimming and J lost 5 bases; unmatched junction nucleotides: 8. CDR3 length equals 13 residues. Looked up from germline, CDR1 is SQVTM and CDR2 is ANQGSEA. The CDR3 sequence is CSAGQVLNNEQFF. Written as DNA, the CDR3 is TGCAGCGCTGGACAGGTTCTTAACAATGAGCAGTTCTTC.

The chain employs TRBV19 and TRBJ2-7, with D possibly matching TRBD1 (5 bases). V dropped 3 bases and J dropped 0 bases, with 15 bases sitting between them. The CDR3 sequence is 16 residues long. Per the germline V gene, CDR1 is LNHDA and CDR2 is SQIVND (reference sequence). The CDR3 loop reads CASSIGQGTSSYEQYF. The CDR3 DNA reads as TGTGCCAGTAGTATTGGGCAGGGTACCTCCTCCTACGAGCAGTACTTC.

This clone was picked up a small number of times. The gene calls are TRBV4-3 and TRBJ2-6; no clear D. This CDR3 has 15 amino acids. Trimming took 4 bases from V and 0 from J, leaving 7 bases between them. The germline CDR1 and CDR2 sequences are LGHNA and YSLEER. CDR3 DNA sequence: TGCGCCAGCAGCCTCGGAGTCTCTGGGGCCAACGTCCTGACTTTC. Protein product: CASSLGVSGANVLTF.

The J gene is TRBJ2-3, the V gene TRBV5-1; D is uncertain. V lost 0 bases and J 1 base, leaving 3 bases between the germline ends. The CDR3 contains 13 residues. Germline CDR1 is SGHRS and CDR2 is YFSETQ. In nucleotides, the CDR3 is TGCGCCAGCAGCTTGGAGGGCACAGATACGCAGTATTTT. Amino acid sequence: CASSLEGTDTQYF.

The CDR3 reads CATRGRGTYNEQFF. The DNA for the CDR3 is TGCGCCACCCGGGGGCGGGGTACCTACAATGAGCAGTTCTTC. This sequence joins TRBV10-2 and TRBJ2-1; D is tentatively TRBD1 or TRBD2 (6 bases each). This CDR3 contains 14 residues. The V and J ends lost 10 bases and 2 bases respectively, with 15 bases between them. The germline V gene has CDR1 WSHSY and CDR2 SAAADI.

This clone was found a few times. This chain joins TRBV7-9 and TRBJ1-4, with D tentatively TRBD1 (6 bases). This CDR3 region has 14 residues. Germline V lookup: CDR1 SEHNR, CDR2 FQNEAQ (reference sequence). With 5 bases removed from V and 4 bases from J, the gap between germline ends came to 11 bases. The CDR3, as DNA: TGTGCCAGCAGCCCAGGGGCGAATAATGAAAAACTGTTTTTT. Its translation: CASSPGANNEKLFF.

The V gene is TRBV29-1, the J gene TRBJ2-4; TRBD2 agrees at 8 bases. The CDR3 extends over 14 amino acids. Germline CDR1 SQVTM, CDR2 ANQGSEA. V trimming: 6 bases; J trimming: 7 bases; junction bases outside the gene matches: 11. The DNA for the CDR3 is TGCAGCGTGGGGGGACTAGGTCAAACGAACATTCAGTACTTC. The encoded protein is CSVGGLGQTNIQYF.

The V call is TRBV7-6, the J call TRBJ1-2, with no clear D. The ends were cut back, 5 bases at V and 2 bases at J, with 15 bases in the middle. Germline values: CDR1 SGHVS, CDR2 FNYEAQ. This CDR3 has 15 residues. The chain's CDR3 is CASSPDQLQNYGYTF. CDR3 in DNA: TGTGCCAGCAGCCCGGACCAGCTTCAGAACTATGGCTACACCTTC.

The rearrangement uses TRBV9 and TRBJ2-7; D may match TRBD1 or TRBD2 (5 bases each). The V gene lost 0 bases and the J gene lost 9 bases, with 19 bases spanning the gap. This CDR3 region has 15 residues. Germline CDR1 is SGDLS and CDR2 is YYNGEE. In DNA form, the CDR3 reads TGTGCCAGCAGCGTAGGACCCTTTGAGGGGAATGCGCAGTACTTC. This translates into CASSVGPFEGNAQYF.

The chain recombines TRBV5-1 with TRBJ1-1; D call uncertain. The germline V gene has CDR1 SGHRS and CDR2 YFSETQ. The V and J ends lost 4 bases and 3 bases respectively, with 13 bases between them. CDR3 length equals 14 residues. The CDR3 region is CASSPPGLHTEAFF. CDR3 sequence (DNA): TGCGCCAGCAGCCCCCCGGGCCTCCACACTGAAGCTTTCTTT.

This clone has more than one count but fewer than ten. The rearrangement links TRBV4-2 to TRBJ2-1; maybe TRBD2 (6 bases). This CDR3 has 16 residues. CDR1 is LGHNA, CDR2 YNFKEQ, per germline. Trimming took off 0 bases at V and 2 bases at J, with 11 bases between the two ends. CDR3 loop: CASSQDVGGAYNEQFF. Written as DNA, the CDR3 is TGTGCCAGCAGCCAAGATGTGGGGGGAGCCTACAATGAGCAGTTCTTC.

J is TRBJ2-1 and V is TRBV9; TRBD1 matches 9 bases. This CDR3 has 15 amino acids. Trimming cost V 4 bases and J 1 base; bases outside gene matches: 3. Germline CDR1 is SGDLS and CDR2 is YYNGEE. The CDR3 region is CASSLGQGSYNEQFF. The CDR3, as DNA: TGTGCCAGCAGCCTAGGACAGGGGTCCTACAATGAGCAGTTCTTC. The full variable domain, completed using reference TRBV9 and TRBJ2-1, is DSGVTQTPKHLITATGQRVTLRCSPRSGDLSVYWYQQSLDQGLQFLIQYYNGEERAKGNILERFSAQQFPDLHSELNLSSLELGDSALYFCASSLGQGSYNEQFFGPGTRLTVL.

This clone appeared once. The rearrangement links TRBV28 to TRBJ2-7, with no clear D. V was pared by 7 bases and J by 9 bases, with 19 bases between. There are 13 residues in the CDR3. The germline V gene encodes CDR1 MDHEN and CDR2 SYDVKM. The CDR3 DNA follows: TGTGCCAGCACCCCCGGATCCCCGACGGGGCAGTACTTC. It translates to CASTPGSPTGQYF. Complete variable domain (other parts from reference TRBV28 and TRBJ2-7): DVKVTQSSRYLVKRTGEKVFLECVQDMDHENMFWYRQDPGLGLRLIYFSYDVKMKEKGDIPEGYSVSREKKERFSLILESASTNQTSMYLCASTPGSPTGQYFGPGTRLTVT.

This clone was seen a few times. The sample has other DNA sequences that encode this CDR3 too. The J gene is TRBJ2-1, the V gene TRBV5-6, with no clear D. V was cut by 3 bases and J by 5 bases, with 3 bases left in between. CDR3 length equals 11 residues. The germline CDR1 and CDR2 sequences are SGHDT and YYEEEE. As DNA, the CDR3 is TGTGCCAGCAGCTCGGACAATGAGCAGTTCTTC. This gives the protein CASSSDNEQFF.

This rearrangement joins TRBV28 to TRBJ2-2; no definite D call. CDR1 MDHEN and CDR2 SYDVKM come from the germline V gene. V was trimmed by 7 bases and J by 2 bases, leaving 14 bases between them. This CDR3 is built from 15 residues. The CDR3 sequence: CASTPARQNTGELFF. The CDR3 DNA follows: TGTGCCAGCACCCCGGCGAGACAAAACACCGGGGAGCTGTTTTTT.